The sequence of this TCR beta chain was determined in a study of human T cells and chemical hapten exposure (dated by TCRdb to the early 2020s). Broadly, across the study: For sensitization, 2% DPC in acetone was applied to an approximately 2 cm by approximately 2 cm area of upper inner arm skin. Patients additionally received weekly therapeutic DPC doses to the scalp throughout the roughly 25-week study period. Patch tests used Finn chambers with 0.01% DPC on the upper back, scored after 6 days by International Contact Dermatitis Research Group standards. Alopecia areata with under or over 50% scalp involvement, alopecia totalis and alopecia universalis were represented in the patient cohort, which was mostly female. Libraries were pooled for sequencing, and variation in per-sample TCR yields was attributed mainly to small differences in library volumes within the pool. Peripheral blood TCR repertoire changes were tracked in vivo in alopecia patients during primary and secondary sensitization to the hapten diphenylcyclopropenone (DPC). Patient blood was sampled pre-sensitization (week 0) and at 2, 6 and about 24 weeks after DPC sensitization. Blood for TCR sequencing was provided by twenty-nine alopecia patients at one to four time points (pre-sensitization, 2, 6 and 24 weeks).

In the germline V gene, CDR1 corresponds to MNHNS and CDR2 to SASEGT. V loses 4 bases, J loses 0 bases, and the germline ends lie 25 bases apart. Measured from the cysteine to the phenylalanine, the CDR3 is 20 residues long. CDR3 DNA is the only sequence kept; it has 60 bases, read in frame from the first base. Preparation of the library involved RACE. Instrument used: NextSeq 500. Library preparation attached unique molecular identifiers to individual cDNA molecules for quantitative, reproducible TCR counting. From each blood RNA sample, both TCR alpha and TCR beta chains were sequenced. Per the authors' processing: The median number of TCRs per sample was over 85,000, ranging from about 23,224 to 690,600. The Decombinator software suite was used to annotate the V, J and CDR3 of the TCR reads. To make PS versus PT1 abundance plots, every sample was subsampled to the same number of TCRs (28,000). TCRs were defined as expanded if absent before sensitization and observed at least eight times at the 2-week time point. TCRdb applied fastp at Q25 and MiXCR to the public reads, then kept only in-frame beta chains. Identical CDR3 protein sequences are pooled into one entry, listed with their most common genes and DNA. TCRdb, not the authors, supplied the V and J calls. The sample profile shows a few hundred thousand distinct CDR3 sequences; roughly 4.8% of them were found once. 2% to 2.5% of the sample is in the top ten clones.

What the work shows at the level of the full study, not this receptor alone: Because every patient had alopecia, a presumed autoimmune disease, the patients' immune response might differ from that of healthy individuals. Expanded TCRs formed significantly more large CDR3 similarity clusters than pre-sensitization or healthy control sets, consistent with antigen-driven responses. Patch test score correlated positively with the number of PT1 expanded TCRs, reaching significance at thresholds 8, 16 and 32 but not at 4. Repeated subsampling changed both the strength of the expansion versus patch-test correlation and the threshold at which the correlation became significant. The number of TCRs above 1 in 1000 frequency did not change with DPC sensitization; there was no evidence of global repertoire structure alterations.

This sample's time point label indicates: patch test 1, 2 weeks after DPC sensitization. The meaning of the sample's treatment or condition label: therapeutic diphenylcyclopropenone sensitization with weekly scalp DPC. At each patch-test visit, blood was drawn before the patch test was applied. Eligible patients were aged 18 to 70, diagnosed with alopecia, deemed suitable for DPC therapy, and excluded if pregnant. Total RNA was isolated from unfractionated whole blood collected in Tempus Blood RNA tubes. This clonotype was seen many times. Its antigen is still unknown. Base qualities are not provided; no much larger clone lies one nucleotide away.

This TCR came from a woman aged 45-60 years with alopecia areata. Some clones in this sample may be carry-over from other donors' samples. This receptor chain uses TRBV6-1 and TRBJ2-1; no D gene call is confident. The sequencing here drew on whole blood, taken in connection with sensitization to the hapten diphenylcyclopropenone (DPC). CDR3 protein: CASSAREDRFFAISYNEQFF. The bases read TGTGCCAGCAGTGCTAGAGAGGACCGATTTTTTGCAATCTCCTACAATGAGCAGTTCTTC.